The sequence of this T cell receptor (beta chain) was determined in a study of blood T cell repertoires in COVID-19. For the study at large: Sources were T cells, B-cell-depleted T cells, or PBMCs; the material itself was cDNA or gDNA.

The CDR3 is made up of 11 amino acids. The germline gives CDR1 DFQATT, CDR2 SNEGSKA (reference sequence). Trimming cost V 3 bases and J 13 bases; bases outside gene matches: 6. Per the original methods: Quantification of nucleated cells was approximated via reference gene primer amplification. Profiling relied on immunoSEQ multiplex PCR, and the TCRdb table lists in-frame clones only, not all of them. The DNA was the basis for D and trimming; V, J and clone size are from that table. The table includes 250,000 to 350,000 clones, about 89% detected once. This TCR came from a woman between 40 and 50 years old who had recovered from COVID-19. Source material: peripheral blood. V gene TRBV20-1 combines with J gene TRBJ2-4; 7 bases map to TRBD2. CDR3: CSASRGGGQYF. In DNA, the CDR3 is TGCAGTGCTAGCCGCGGGGGTGGGCAGTACTTC.